A single sample gave rise to the 8 T cell receptor beta chains below, sequenced in a study of blood T cell repertoires in COVID-19. Some clones are missing from TCRdb's copy, which holds only in-frame ones; the method was immunoSEQ multiplex PCR. This table holds some 37,000 clones, roughly 88% found once. Material for sequencing was peripheral blood. The receptor set was obtained from a woman in her 70s with acute or convalescent COVID-19.

The genes are TRBV6-5 and TRBJ2-1, with 12 bases aligning to TRBD2. The CDR3 spans 14 residues. Losses at the gene ends were 6 bases for V and 7 bases for J; bases not matched to a gene: 4. Germline V lookup: CDR1 MNHEY, CDR2 SVGAGI. The CDR3 sequence is CASRYGLAGNEQFF. CDR3 nucleotide sequence: TGTGCCAGCAGGTACGGACTAGCGGGGAATGAGCAGTTCTTC.

The rearrangement links TRBV3-1 (or the pseudogene TRBV3-2) to TRBJ2-3, with D maybe TRBD2 (5 bases). Germline CDR1 and CDR2: LGHDT and YNNKEL (reference sequence). This CDR3 contains 14 residues. Trimming pared 1 base from V and 2 bases from J, leaving 7 bases between. This CDR3 is CASSQAGITDTQYF. For the CDR3, the DNA is TGTGCCAGCAGCCAAGCGGGGATCACAGATACGCAGTATTTT.

V is TRBV19 and J is TRBJ1-1, with D hard to call. Per germline, CDR1 LNHDA and CDR2 SQIVND (reference sequence). V was clipped by 3 bases and J by 5 bases, with 4 bases between them. The CDR3 covers 11 residues. As DNA, the CDR3 is TGTGCCAGTAGTATGAGGACTGAAGCTTTCTTT. Encoded protein: CASSMRTEAFF. Combining the CDR3 with reference TRBV19 and TRBJ1-1 gives the whole variable domain DGGITQSPKYLFRKEGQNVTLSCEQNLNHDAMYWYRQDPGQGLRLIYYSQIVNDFQKGDIAEGYSVSREKKESFPLTVTSAQKNPTAFYLCASSMRTEAFFGQGTRLTVV.

The chain couples TRBV18 to TRBJ2-5; D is uncertain. This CDR3 is built from 12 residues. Trimming shortened V by 3 bases and J by 2 bases, and 4 bases separated the two germline ends. Looked up from germline, CDR1 is KGHSH and CDR2 is LQKENI. CDR3 in amino acids: CASSPYQETQYF. CDR3 nucleotides: TGTGCCAGCTCACCCTATCAAGAGACCCAGTACTTC.

V gene TRBV24-1 combines with J gene TRBJ2-5, with D perhaps TRBD2 (6 bases). This CDR3 contains 14 residues. From germline, CDR1 is KGHDR and CDR2 SFDVKD. V lost 4 bases, J lost 4 bases, and 12 bases lay in between. The CDR3 nucleotides read TGTGCCACCAGTGACGACTGGAGGGGAGAGACCCAGTACTTC. It encodes CATSDDWRGETQYF.

The chain employs TRBV4-3 and TRBJ2-7; 9 bases line up with TRBD2. V lost 4 bases to trimming and J lost 7 bases; unmatched junction nucleotides: 23. CDR1 and CDR2 (germline): LGHNA, YSLEER. The CDR3 is made up of 19 amino acids. CDR3 in DNA: TGCGCCAGCAGCCGGAAGAGTCGAATCCCCGGGACTAGCTTGGTTGAGCAGTACGTC. Its translation is CASSRKSRIPGTSLVEQYV.

V and J are TRBV2 and TRBJ2-2, with TRBD2 identical over 7 bases. V gave up 4 bases and J gave up 6 bases; unmatched junction bases: 8. The CDR3 is 15 residues long. Germline V gene data show CDR1 as SNHLY and CDR2 as FYNNEI. The CDR3 nucleotides read TGTGCCAGCAGTGTCCGGGAGGAGAGACCCGGGGAGCTGTTTTTT. Translated: CASSVREERPGELFF. Using reference TRBV2 and TRBJ2-2 for the parts outside the CDR3, the full variable domain is EPEVTQTPSHQVTQMGQEVILRCVPISNHLYFYWYRQILGQKVEFLVSFYNNEISEKSEIFDDQFSVERPDGSNFTLKIRSTKLEDSAMYFCASSVREERPGELFFGEGSRLTVL.

The chain recombines TRBV18 with TRBJ1-2, with D uncertain. CDR3 length: 15 residues. Per the germline V gene, CDR1 is KGHSH and CDR2 is LQKENI. V was trimmed by 2 bases and J by 7 bases, leaving 17 bases between them. The CDR3 coding sequence is TGTGCCAGCTCACCAGTCGACGGAACAACTATTGGCTACACCTTC. Its translation: CASSPVDGTTIGYTF. Supplemented by reference TRBV18 and TRBJ1-2, the full variable domain reads NAGVMQNPRHLVRRRGQEARLRCSPMKGHSHVYWYRQLPEEGLKFMVYLQKENIIDESGMPKERFSAEFPKEGPSILRIQQVVRGDSAAYFCASSPVDGTTIGYTFGSGTRLTVV.